This T cell receptor beta chain was captured in a study of blood T cell repertoires in COVID-19. Turning to the study itself: Sites across the United States, Italy and Spain contributed samples from acute and convalescent COVID-19. PBMCs, B-cell-depleted T cells, or T cells provided the cDNA or gDNA that made up the material.

Study processing details: Counts of nucleated cells, estimated from reference gene primer amplification, were obtained. Profiled with immunoSEQ multiplex PCR; TCRdb holds only in-frame clones, not every one. Clone size and V and J calls were adopted from that table, with D and trimming inferred from the DNA. This table has around 450,000 clones, roughly 88% appearing once. CDR3 length: 15 residues. Germline loops: CDR1 SNHLY, CDR2 FYNNEI. After removal of 7 bases from V and 2 bases from J, the junction contained 10 bases not matched to a gene. This clone was observed a few times. Two negative PCRs, clearance, or symptom resolution were required of recovered Cohort 3 donors.

The clonotype comes from a young man who had recovered from COVID-19. The rearrangement uses TRBV2 and TRBJ1-1; TRBD1 matches at 7 bases. Sequences were obtained from PBMCs or T cells enriched from blood (not recorded which). The CDR3 coding sequence is TGTGCCAGCACCCGGGACAGCCTAGCAAACACTGAAGCTTTCTTT. This sequence encodes CASTRDSLANTEAFF.